The entry that follows covers one TCR beta chain sequence. No antigen is known for it. These data originate in a study of T-cell memory formation after mild COVID-19. Points from the study as a whole: CM and EM subsets held most contracting CD4+ clones; EMRA held CD8+ ones. Clones that contracted from day 15 to 85 were balanced CD4/CD8, while later expanders leaned CD4+.

This CDR3 is built from 16 residues. Germline V gene lookup returns CDR1 SGHDN and CDR2 FVKESK. Trimming cost V 0 bases and J 5 bases, with 17 bases left between them. Researchers used 5'RACE with constant-segment primers to make TCR alpha and TCR beta cDNA libraries that carry sample barcodes and UMIs. TCRdb processed the 5' RACE reads anew with MiXCR; each CDR3 protein has one entry. The sample gives more than 450,000 distinct CDR3 sequences, roughly 17% of which show up once; 12% is in the top ten. This chain links TRBV14 with TRBJ2-7, with D possibly TRBD1 on 6 matching bases. The source material was PBMCs or a T cell subset sorted from them (not recorded which). The clonotype was recovered from an adult woman who had mild COVID-19 (a few samples of this study predate the infection). Cell type and time point are not known. The CDR3 coding sequence is TGTGCCAGCAGCCAAGACCTATTTTGGACAGACGACGAGCAGTACTTC. Its translation: CASSQDLFWTDDEQYF.